This section outlines one T cell receptor beta chain sequence together with its context. V lost 5 bases and J lost 0; bases outside the gene matches: 3. There are 14 residues in the CDR3. The germline V gene has CDR1 SGHTA and CDR2 FQGNSA. The record originates from a study of blood T cell repertoires in COVID-19. Study-wide background: From T cells, B-cell-depleted T cells, or PBMCs came the material, which was cDNA or gDNA.

TCRdb's copy holds only in-frame clones and misses some; the assay was immunoSEQ multiplex PCR. The table records around 230,000 clones, 70% to 90% of them present only once. The sample was PBMCs or T cells enriched from blood (not recorded which). The J gene is TRBJ1-2, the V gene TRBV7-2; TRBD1 matches at 7 bases. The TCR comes from a woman aged 40-49 years with acute COVID-19. The CDR3 coding sequence is TGTGCCAGCAGCCTCGACAGGGCTAACTATGGCTACACCTTC. It specifies CASSLDRANYGYTF.